This is a list of T cell receptor beta chains from one sample in a study of T cell responses to AZD1222 COVID-19 vaccine. Assay used: immunoSEQ multiplex PCR; TCRdb lists only in-frame clones, some missing. The table has 100,000 to 130,000 clones, roughly 90% seen once. This material consisted of peripheral blood, taken on day 0 of AZD1222 vaccination. Receptors were obtained from an adult in good health. The CDR3 runs from the conserved cysteine through the conserved F or W. D genes are given only for firm matches. Expanded clones get a size class; other rows say once, few or many, or leave the size out.

j_gene: TRBJ1-5; d_gene: TRBD1; abundance: .; v_gene: TRBV2; len: 16; CDR3nt: TGTGCCAGCAGTGAAACCACAGGGGGGAGCAATCAGCCCCAGCATTTT; CDR3aa: CASSETTGGSNQPQHF
j_gene: TRBJ1-5; d_gene: TRBD1; abundance: .; v_gene: TRBV10-3; len: 15; CDR3nt: TGTGCCATCAGTGAGGCTGGACAGGGAAATCAGCCCCAGCATTTT; CDR3aa: CAISEAGQGNQPQHF
j_gene: TRBJ2-5; d_gene: TRBD1; abundance: .; v_gene: TRBV28; len: 12; CDR3nt: TGTGCCAGCACAGGGGGCGCTGGGACCCAGTACTTC; CDR3aa: CASTGGAGTQYF
j_gene: TRBJ2-7; d_gene: .; abundance: few; v_gene: TRBV6-2/TRBV6-3; len: 14; CDR3nt: TGTGCCAGCAGTCGCGGACAGACGACCTACGAGCAGTACTTC; CDR3aa: CASSRGQTTYEQYF
j_gene: TRBJ1-5; d_gene: .; abundance: .; v_gene: TRBV15; len: 16; CDR3nt: TGTGCCACCAGCTCTCCCTGGCAGGGCGACAATCAGCCCCAGCATTTT; CDR3aa: CATSSPWQGDNQPQHF
j_gene: TRBJ2-1; d_gene: TRBD2; abundance: .; v_gene: TRBV6-6; len: 15; CDR3nt: TGTGCCAGCAGGTCACTAGCGGAGGACTACAATGAGCAGTTCTTC; CDR3aa: CASRSLAEDYNEQFF
j_gene: TRBJ2-7; d_gene: TRBD2; abundance: .; v_gene: TRBV15; len: 19; CDR3nt: TGTGCCACCAGCAGATCGGAGCGGCTAGCGGTGAGTCACTTCTACGAGCAGTACTTC; CDR3aa: CATSRSERLAVSHFYEQYF
j_gene: TRBJ1-1; d_gene: .; abundance: .; v_gene: TRBV28; len: 13; CDR3nt: TGTGCCAGCACCTTAGACCGATACACTGAAGCTTTCTTT; CDR3aa: CASTLDRYTEAFF
j_gene: TRBJ1-2; d_gene: .; abundance: .; v_gene: TRBV11-2; len: 13; CDR3nt: TGTGCCAGCAGCTTCCGACCGGACTATGGCTACACCTTC; CDR3aa: CASSFRPDYGYTF
j_gene: TRBJ1-1; d_gene: .; abundance: .; v_gene: TRBV11-2; len: 15; CDR3nt: TGTGCCAGCAGCTTAGGGGCGGTCATGAACACTGAAGCTTTCTTT; CDR3aa: CASSLGAVMNTEAFF
j_gene: TRBJ1-3; d_gene: .; abundance: once; v_gene: TRBV3-1/TRBV3-2; len: 14; CDR3nt: TGTGCCAGCAGCCCGGTTAGCTCTGGAAACACCATATATTTT; CDR3aa: CASSPVSSGNTIYF
j_gene: TRBJ1-5; d_gene: .; abundance: .; v_gene: TRBV18; len: 13; CDR3nt: TGTGCCAGCTCACCGCCCGGGAATCAGCCCCAGCATTTT; CDR3aa: CASSPPGNQPQHF
j_gene: TRBJ1-2; d_gene: TRBD1; abundance: .; v_gene: TRBV28; len: 14; CDR3nt: TGTGCCCATGGGGGACAGGGGACGGGGTATGGCTACACCTTC; CDR3aa: CAHGGQGTGYGYTF
j_gene: TRBJ1-4; d_gene: .; abundance: .; v_gene: TRBV6-5; len: 15; CDR3nt: TGTGCCAGCAGAGGTTGGACACTAGGACGTGAAAAACTGTTTTTT; CDR3aa: CASRGWTLGREKLFF
j_gene: TRBJ2-3; d_gene: TRBD2; abundance: .; v_gene: TRBV6-2/TRBV6-3; len: 16; CDR3nt: TGTGCCAGCAGTTACTCCTTAGCGGGAGCCACAGATACGCAGTATTTT; CDR3aa: CASSYSLAGATDTQYF
j_gene: TRBJ2-7; d_gene: .; abundance: .; v_gene: TRBV2; len: 13; CDR3nt: TGTGCCAGCATGAGACAGACCACCTACGAGCAGTACTTC; CDR3aa: CASMRQTTYEQYF
j_gene: TRBJ1-6; d_gene: .; abundance: .; v_gene: TRBV7-2; len: 15; CDR3nt: TGTGCCAGCAGCTTAGAGTTCCAGGGGAATTCACCCCTCCACTTT; CDR3aa: CASSLEFQGNSPLHF
j_gene: TRBJ1-4; d_gene: TRBD1; abundance: .; v_gene: TRBV3-1/TRBV3-2; len: 14; CDR3nt: TGTGCCAGCAGCCGAGGGGGCTTCAATGAAAAACTGTTTTTT; CDR3aa: CASSRGGFNEKLFF
j_gene: TRBJ1-2; d_gene: .; abundance: .; v_gene: TRBV27; len: 15; CDR3nt: TGTGCCAGCAGTCCTCTGGGGATAACTAACTATGGCTACACCTTC; CDR3aa: CASSPLGITNYGYTF
j_gene: TRBJ2-7; d_gene: TRBD2; abundance: .; v_gene: TRBV5-4; len: 17; CDR3nt: TGTGCCAGCAGCTTAGGTGCTGGCGGGAGGGCCCCGAGCGAGCAGTACTTC; CDR3aa: CASSLGAGGRAPSEQYF
j_gene: TRBJ2-7; d_gene: TRBD2; abundance: .; v_gene: TRBV6-5; len: 14; CDR3nt: TGTGCCAGCAGTTTGGGACTAGCGGGAGAAGGGCAGTACTTC; CDR3aa: CASSLGLAGEGQYF
j_gene: TRBJ2-1; d_gene: .; abundance: .; v_gene: TRBV7-3; len: 13; CDR3nt: TGTGCCAGCAGCTATCAGAGGTACAATGAGCAGTTCTTC; CDR3aa: CASSYQRYNEQFF
j_gene: TRBJ1-6; d_gene: .; abundance: .; v_gene: TRBV3-1/TRBV3-2; len: 14; CDR3nt: TGTGCCAGCAGCCAACTTACAGGAAATTCACCCCTCCACTTT; CDR3aa: CASSQLTGNSPLHF
j_gene: TRBJ2-5; d_gene: .; abundance: .; v_gene: TRBV7-2; len: 15; CDR3nt: TGTGCCAGCAGCTCGCAGAGCGCTACCGAAGAGACCCAGTACTTC; CDR3aa: CASSSQSATEETQYF
j_gene: TRBJ1-2; d_gene: .; abundance: .; v_gene: TRBV28; len: 13; CDR3nt: TGTGCCAGCAGTTTAGAGGGGGGAAGGGGCTACACCTTC; CDR3aa: CASSLEGGRGYTF
j_gene: TRBJ2-1; d_gene: TRBD2; abundance: .; v_gene: TRBV6-1; len: 16; CDR3nt: TGTGCCAGCAGTGAAGCTGGGACTAGCGGATACAATGAGCAGTTCTTC; CDR3aa: CASSEAGTSGYNEQFF
j_gene: TRBJ1-5; d_gene: TRBD1; abundance: .; v_gene: TRBV11-1; len: 13; CDR3nt: TGTGCCAGCAGCTCAGACAGGGGTCAGCCCCAGCATTTT; CDR3aa: CASSSDRGQPQHF
j_gene: TRBJ1-1; d_gene: TRBD1; abundance: .; v_gene: TRBV6-5; len: 14; CDR3nt: TGTGCCAGCAAGGACAGGGGCGGTGGCACTGAAGCTTTCTTT; CDR3aa: CASKDRGGGTEAFF
j_gene: TRBJ1-1; d_gene: .; abundance: .; v_gene: TRBV10-3; len: 15; CDR3nt: TGTGCCATCTCGTGGACGGGGGGCGTGGACACTGAAGCTTTCTTT; CDR3aa: CAISWTGGVDTEAFF
j_gene: TRBJ2-7; d_gene: .; abundance: once; v_gene: TRBV6-5; len: 14; CDR3nt: TGTGCCAGCAGTTATCCCGGCCGGGACTACGAGCAGTACTTC; CDR3aa: CASSYPGRDYEQYF
j_gene: TRBJ1-1; d_gene: .; abundance: .; v_gene: TRBV5-1; len: 14; CDR3nt: TGCGCCAGCAGCTTTTCCGGATTTAACACTGAAGCTTTCTTT; CDR3aa: CASSFSGFNTEAFF
j_gene: TRBJ2-2; d_gene: .; abundance: .; v_gene: TRBV15; len: 14; CDR3nt: TGTGCCACCAGCACCGGAAGGAACACCGGGGAGCTGTTTTTT; CDR3aa: CATSTGRNTGELFF
j_gene: TRBJ1-2; d_gene: .; abundance: .; v_gene: TRBV29-1; len: 11; CDR3nt: TGCAGCGTTGTAAGGGACTATGGCTACACCTTC; CDR3aa: CSVVRDYGYTF
j_gene: TRBJ2-7; d_gene: TRBD2; abundance: .; v_gene: TRBV6-2/TRBV6-3; len: 16; CDR3nt: TGTGCCAGCAGTCCATACGGGACTAGCGCCCAAGAGGAGCAGTACTTC; CDR3aa: CASSPYGTSAQEEQYF
j_gene: TRBJ2-7; d_gene: TRBD1; abundance: .; v_gene: TRBV6-5; len: 15; CDR3nt: TGTGCCAGCAGTTACTCCGGGACAGTAGGCCACGAGCAGTACTTC; CDR3aa: CASSYSGTVGHEQYF
j_gene: TRBJ2-5; d_gene: .; abundance: .; v_gene: TRBV7-9; len: 13; CDR3nt: TGTGCCAGCAGCCCGTTAGCCCAAGAGACCCAGTACTTC; CDR3aa: CASSPLAQETQYF
j_gene: TRBJ2-2; d_gene: TRBD2; abundance: .; v_gene: TRBV18; len: 14; CDR3nt: TGTGCCAGCTCACCAACTAGCGTGGACGGGGAGCTGTTTTTT; CDR3aa: CASSPTSVDGELFF
j_gene: TRBJ1-2; d_gene: TRBD1; abundance: .; v_gene: TRBV3-1/TRBV3-2; len: 15; CDR3nt: TGTGCCAGCAGCCAAGTTTCAGGGGGGAATGGTGGCTACACCTTC; CDR3aa: CASSQVSGGNGGYTF
j_gene: TRBJ1-4; d_gene: .; abundance: .; v_gene: TRBV30; len: 15; CDR3nt: TGTGCCTCAAAGGCAGGGAGGGGGGGGAATGAAAAACTGTTTTTT; CDR3aa: CASKAGRGGNEKLFF
j_gene: TRBJ1-3; d_gene: TRBD1; abundance: .; v_gene: TRBV28; len: 15; CDR3nt: TGTGCCAGCAGTCCAGCCGGGACAGGGCGAAACACCATATATTTT; CDR3aa: CASSPAGTGRNTIYF
j_gene: TRBJ2-2; d_gene: TRBD1; abundance: .; v_gene: TRBV5-1; len: 16; CDR3nt: TGCGCCAGCAGCTTGGATTTAGACAGGGCCCGCGGGGAGCTGTTTTTT; CDR3aa: CASSLDLDRARGELFF
j_gene: TRBJ1-2; d_gene: TRBD1; abundance: .; v_gene: TRBV6-6; len: 14; CDR3nt: TGTGCCAGCAGGGGACAGGGTTCTCACTATGGCTACACCTTC; CDR3aa: CASRGQGSHYGYTF
j_gene: TRBJ2-1; d_gene: .; abundance: .; v_gene: TRBV10-3; len: 14; CDR3nt: TGTGCCATCAGTGGGGGTTCTGCCTACAATGAGCAGTTCTTC; CDR3aa: CAISGGSAYNEQFF
j_gene: TRBJ1-2; d_gene: .; abundance: .; v_gene: TRBV5-4; len: 14; CDR3nt: TGTGCCAGCAGCTTGGAAGTCTCGGGATATGGCTACACCTTC; CDR3aa: CASSLEVSGYGYTF
j_gene: TRBJ2-7; d_gene: TRBD1; abundance: once; v_gene: TRBV6-6; len: 15; CDR3nt: TGTGCCAGCAGTTACCCCGGAGACAGGGCCTACGAGCAGTACTTC; CDR3aa: CASSYPGDRAYEQYF
j_gene: TRBJ2-7; d_gene: .; abundance: .; v_gene: TRBV28; len: 15; CDR3nt: TGTGCCAGCAGTTTATTAGGGACGAGCTCCTACGAGCAGTACTTC; CDR3aa: CASSLLGTSSYEQYF
j_gene: TRBJ1-5; d_gene: TRBD1; abundance: .; v_gene: TRBV7-2; len: 15; CDR3nt: TGTGCCAGCAGCACCCGACAGGGTGTAAATCAGCCCCAGCATTTT; CDR3aa: CASSTRQGVNQPQHF
j_gene: TRBJ1-4; d_gene: .; abundance: .; v_gene: TRBV27; len: 14; CDR3nt: TGTGCCAGCAGTCCCCTCAGGGCCCTGGGAAAACTGTTTTTT; CDR3aa: CASSPLRALGKLFF
j_gene: TRBJ2-2; d_gene: TRBD1; abundance: .; v_gene: TRBV5-1; len: 16; CDR3nt: TGCGCCAGCAGCGTCGGACAGGGGATATACACCGGGGAGCTGTTTTTT; CDR3aa: CASSVGQGIYTGELFF
j_gene: TRBJ2-1; d_gene: .; abundance: .; v_gene: TRBV28; len: 12; CDR3nt: TGTGCCAGCACCGAGAGGACCGGGTTAGGGTTCTTC; CDR3aa: CASTERTGLGFF
j_gene: TRBJ2-3; d_gene: .; abundance: .; v_gene: TRBV7-2; len: 14; CDR3nt: TGTGCCAGCAGCTTAGGGGCTAGCACAGATACGCAGTATTTT; CDR3aa: CASSLGASTDTQYF